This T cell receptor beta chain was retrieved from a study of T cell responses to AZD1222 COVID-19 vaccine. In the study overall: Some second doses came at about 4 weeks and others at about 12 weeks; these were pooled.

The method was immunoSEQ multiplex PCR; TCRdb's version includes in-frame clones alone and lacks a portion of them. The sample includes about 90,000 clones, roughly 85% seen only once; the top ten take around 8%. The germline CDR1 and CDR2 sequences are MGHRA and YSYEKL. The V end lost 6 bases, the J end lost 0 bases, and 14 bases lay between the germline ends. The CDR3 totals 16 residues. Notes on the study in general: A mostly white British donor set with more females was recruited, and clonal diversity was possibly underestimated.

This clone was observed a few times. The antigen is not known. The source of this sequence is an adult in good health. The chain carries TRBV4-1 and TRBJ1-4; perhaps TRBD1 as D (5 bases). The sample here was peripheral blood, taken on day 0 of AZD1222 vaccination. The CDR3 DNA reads TGCGCCAGCAGTTCGCGGGACCCTGCAACTAATGAAAAACTGTTTTTT. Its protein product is CASSSRDPATNEKLFF.